This entry features one TCR beta chain sequence. This clone was detected a few times. What antigen it recognizes has not been identified. No much larger clonotype is one base removed from it; base qualities were not supplied. The cohort comprised some 680 healthy bone marrow donors. At the time of sampling, every cohort member was nominally healthy, though immune exposures that went unrecorded were likely present. The donor was CMV seronegative and was included in the group of under 450 seronegative cohort members. A peripheral blood sample was provided by each donor, and peripheral blood mononuclear cells were used for TCR beta sequencing. Genomic DNA extraction from the blood cell samples was performed with the Qiagen DNeasy Blood Extraction Kit. These data come from a study of cytomegalovirus exposure and HLA in healthy donors (dated by TCRdb to 2016 to 2017). About the study as a whole: An earlier analysis of approximately 640 of the donors reported 250 to 300 Gb of sequence data and some 120 million unique TCR beta sequences from about 200 million T cells. Approximately 300 gigabases of sequencing data and around 80 million unique TCR sequences made up an early release that covered approximately 650 HLA-typed donors. Of the roughly 410 genotyped donors, 75% to 85% were placed in the genetic ancestry cluster associated with self-reported Caucasian donors. The study aimed to test whether signatures of past pathogen exposure could be identified by cataloging public T cell receptors. The T cell repertoires of 666 subjects were profiled by immunosequencing and related to cytomegalovirus serostatus. Besides the first cohort of roughly 700 subjects, a separate validation cohort made up of 120 different subjects was used. The study combined high-throughput TCR immunosequencing, statistical association of individual TCRs with disease status, and machine learning to predict cytomegalovirus infection status. A later analysis re-analyzed previously published TCR beta repertoires from approximately 700 donors and added high-resolution HLA genotyping to study TCR occurrence patterns. Rather than using new phenotypic data, the later analysis identified candidate immune exposures from TCR beta sequences and from how often those sequences occurred across donors. To decide whether each TCR beta V gene segment behaved as functional or pseudogenic, an earlier analysis of fewer than 750 of the donors relied on high-throughput TCR beta sequencing. Donor age, sex, ethnicity and CMV serostatus were compiled together with the repertoire data. A later genetic analysis used genome-wide SNP genotypes for about 65% of the roughly 700 donors, treating that subset as a discovery cohort. Every discovery cohort repertoire had been produced on one sequencing platform. HLA typing included class I and class II loci at four-digit resolution. The number of donors typed differed by locus, with about 620-630 for A, B, C, DRB1 and DQB1, 522 for DQA1, 600 to 610 for DPA1, and some 440 for DPB1. Four or five DR-DQ haplotypes were treated as single units for association and clustering because of strong linkage in the cohort. Across some 400 genotyped donors of the cohort, an average of 235,054 unique TCR beta nucleotide sequences per donor were sequenced, and 15% to 20% of those sequences were non-productive.

The method was the immunoSEQ multiplex PCR assay. For the multiplex PCR, a mixture combining 60 forward primers for TCR Vbeta segments and 13 reverse primers for TCR Jbeta segments was used. A multiplex PCR assay on genomic DNA amplified the CDR3 region of rearranged TCR beta genes. Amplified TCR beta libraries were sequenced as 87-base-pair reads on the Illumina HiSeq System. The original methods were these. In a later analysis, 70 million to 95 million unique TCR beta chains were counted across the 650 to 700 repertoires, and roughly 10 million of these chains were shared by at least two donors. Raw reads were error-corrected and collapsed into unique sequences with a nearest-neighbor algorithm that merged closely related sequences to remove PCR and sequencing errors. Alignment of CDR3 sequences to IMGT reference sequences was used to assign V, D and J gene segments. For a sequence to be retained, a match of at least six nucleotides was required to both a V gene segment and a J gene segment. Rearrangements were called productive when the CDR3 lacked stop codons and stayed in frame with V and J; all others were non-productive. CDR3 was defined according to IMGT convention as the region running from the second conserved V-encoded cysteine to the conserved J-encoded phenylalanine. The earlier analysis of more than 450 of the donors excluded sequences that lacked an unambiguous match to a single V gene segment. In an earlier analysis of roughly 500 of the donors, V segments were called functional above 56.7% productive rearrangements and were called segregating when the between-donor standard deviation exceeded 5%. To diagnose cytomegalovirus status from the catalog of TCR beta chain sequences, a statistical classification framework was built. A later analysis assigned V and J genes by comparing TCR nucleotide sequences with IMGT/GENE-DB human TR gene sequences. Using the TCRdist pipeline, a later analysis assigned CDR3 sequences along with most-parsimonious VDJ recombination scenarios. In a later analysis, every TCR beta chain was defined by the combination of its CDR3 amino acid sequence and its V-gene family, and reads without a unique V-gene family were dropped. As a way to deal with suspected cross-contamination and a sequencing artifact, a later analysis dropped approximately 590 nucleotide sequences that were highly shared and had low generation probability. In a later analysis, a clonal expansion index for each public chain was calculated from normalized within-repertoire ranks of inferred template counts. A later analysis computed generation probabilities with a VDJ recombination model fitted to out-of-frame rearrangements, and checked the results against IGoR. In a later analysis, TCR-TCR, TCR-HLA and TCR-CMV co-occurrence was scored with hypergeometric tests, and a repertoire-size bias correction was applied to TCR pairs. In a later analysis, false discovery rates were estimated by permuting HLA or CMV assignments 20 times. A later analysis grouped co-occurring TCRs with DBSCAN, adding TCRdist sequence similarity when clustering within HLA-allele-positive subsets. Co-occurrence clustering excluded repertoires with fewer than 30,000 or more than 120,000 public chains, plus five with anomalous nucleotide sharing. The clones in this table, taken by TCRdb from immuneACCESS, are in-frame only. Not every clone is retained; where verified, under half of the shortfall comes from an unresolved V gene, and the cause of the rest is unknown. V and J calls and clone size follow that table, whereas D and trimming were derived from the DNA. The sample table lists fewer than 100,000 clones, approximately 80% of them with a count of one. 6% to 8.5% of the sample rests with the top ten.

Taken from cysteine to phenylalanine, the CDR3 has 15 residues. Just CDR3 DNA is preserved here, 45 bases in frame from base 1. V loses 3 bases at its end and J loses 6 bases; junction bases beyond the gene matches: 5. The germline V gene encodes CDR1 SGHVS and CDR2 FNYEAQ. The research as a whole found: A cluster of highly shared sequence variants was judged likely to be a technical artifact of the sequencing pipeline. A further reported finding was that TCR beta sequences accurately predicted the HLA-A and HLA-B alleles for most subjects in the first cohort. A later genetic analysis associated a missense DCLRE1C variant with V-gene and J-gene trimming of TCR beta chains, and an independent cohort replicated the association. The authors suggested that the approach could potentially be extended to other disease states and immunological phenotypes. A later analysis associated 15,000 or so TCR beta sequences with specific HLA alleles at a false discovery rate of 0.05. Several of the top co-occurrence clusters appeared to be linked to parvovirus B19, influenza, CMV and Epstein-Barr virus, according to a later analysis. Strong co-occurrence of HLA alleles, especially DR and DQ, made assigning TCR associations to individual alleles difficult. The only immune exposure information available for the cohort was CMV serostatus. Across donors, most TCR sequences were observed very rarely, whereas some public TCRs were present in many individuals. Compared with the 666-donor mean, donors in an Asian-associated ancestry cluster had fewer N-insertions in productive TCRs, according to a later genetic analysis. A total of some 180 TCR beta chains were listed by the study as associated with cytomegalovirus. Correlated functional status among segregating V segments might be attributable to linkage disequilibrium, but an unknown experimental factor could not be ruled out. Cytomegalovirus status was reported to be diagnosed by the classifier with high specificity and sensitivity in both the original and validation cohorts. Three of the identified cytomegalovirus-associated TCR beta chains were confirmed in vitro to be specific for cytomegalovirus antigens. The 87-base-pair reads could not distinguish some IMGT-functional V segments, including TRBV6-2 and TRBV6-3, so those segments were excluded. Presence/absence analyses assumed roughly uniform sequencing depth across donors, an assumption that may not hold. This cohort had only TCR beta chains sequenced, and the lack of alpha or paired-chain data limited which features could be detected. In a later analysis, most CMV-associated TCR beta chains were found to appear HLA-restricted, with HLA associations seemingly driven largely by CMV exposure. Because counts were too low, roughly 17 rarely observed V segments, including chromosome 9 orphons, were left out of the earlier analysis of about 620 of the donors. In a later analysis, TCR association rates were found to vary across HLA loci, with the most associated TCRs seen for DRB1 alleles and the fewest for HLA-C alleles. Compared with equally common non-associated chains, HLA-associated TCR beta chains in a later analysis were more clonally expanded and had lower generation probabilities. HLA typing was unavailable for some donors at each locus, so association tests used only the typed subset. In an earlier analysis of some 500 of the donors, most TCR beta V segments appeared in productive rearrangements about 87% or about 30% of the time, broadly matching IMGT annotations.

Sequenced: PBMCs. The clonotype originates from a female donor in good health and CMV-seronegative. The chain couples TRBV7-6 to TRBJ2-2, with 9 junctional bases fitting TRBD2. The DNA is TGTGCCAGCAGCTTGCGCGGGAGGGCCCCCGGGGAGCTGTTTTTT. The resulting protein is CASSLRGRAPGELFF.